This T cell receptor (beta chain) was observed in a study of long-term antiretroviral therapy in people with HIV. Turning to the study itself: The earliest samples came about a decade before the 2015 immediate-ART recommendation.

CDR3 length equals 14 residues. Germline loops: CDR1 MNHNS, CDR2 SASEGT. V shed 7 bases, J shed 2 bases, and the junction held 6 bases outside the gene matches. They ran version v3.0 of the immunoSEQ assay at survey level. The protocol was immunoSEQ multiplex PCR, while the TCRdb copy is restricted to in-frame clones and leaves out a portion. Of about 25,000 clones listed, 79% are singletons. The receptor comes from a woman in her 40s with HIV. This specimen was unsorted PBMCs, taken 1.2 years after starting antiretroviral therapy. The chain links TRBV6-1 to TRBJ2-7; 9 nucleotides match TRBD2. CDR3 loop: CASISGSKTYEQYF. The CDR3 DNA follows: TGTGCCAGCATTAGCGGGAGTAAGACCTACGAGCAGTACTTC.